The 21 T cell receptor beta chains reported below all come from one sample, sequenced in a study of blood T cell repertoires in COVID-19. Sequencing used immunoSEQ multiplex PCR; TCRdb keeps in-frame clones, though not all of them. Of tens of thousands of clones detected, 79% appear once; the ten largest clones hold about 31%. The source material was peripheral blood. These receptors all come from a human donor in a cohort sampled during active COVID-19.

This chain connects TRBV29-1 to TRBJ2-2; D perhaps matches TRBD2 (5 bases). The CDR3 is 15 residues long. CDR1 is SQVTM and CDR2 is ANQGSEA in the germline V gene. V lost 2 bases and J lost 6, with 16 bases in between. CDR3 sequence (DNA): TGCAGCGTTGAACCTAGCAACCGTCCTGCCGGGGAGCTGTTTTTT. Translated, it gives CSVEPSNRPAGELFF.

This clone has just a few counts. CDR3 DNA: TGTGCCAGCAGCCTAGGTCGTAACACTGAAGCTTTCTTT. Its translation is CASSLGRNTEAFF. V is TRBV7-3 and J is TRBJ1-1; D not resolved. Germline-derived CDR1 and CDR2 are SGHTA and FQGTGA. There are 13 residues in the CDR3. Trimming removed 5 bases at V and 2 bases at J, with 9 bases between. Filled out from reference TRBV7-3 and TRBJ1-1, the complete variable domain reads GAGVSQTPSNKVTEKGKYVELRCDPISGHTALYWYRQSLGQGPEFLIYFQGTGAADDSGLPNDRFFAVRPEGSVSTLKIQRTERGDSAVYLCASSLGRNTEAFFGQGTRLTVV.

The CDR3 DNA reads as TGTGCCAGCAGTGTAGCGGGAGGCGGCCGCGCTACGCAGTATTTT. The encoded protein is CASSVAGGGRATQYF. The gene calls are TRBV25-1 and TRBJ2-3, with TRBD2 matching 10 bases. V gave up 4 bases and J gave up 8 bases; unmatched junction bases: 9. This CDR3 spans 15 amino acids. Germline V gene data show CDR1 as MGHDK and CDR2 as SYGVNS.

The gene calls are TRBV24-1 and TRBJ2-5; weak D call: TRBD2 (6 bases). CDR1 is KGHDR, CDR2 SFDVKD, per germline. Trimming removed 1 base from V and 4 bases from J, with 12 bases in between. The CDR3 runs to 15 residues. The DNA for the CDR3 is TGTGCCACCAGTGATTTTGGGGGGATCCTAGAGACCCAGTACTTC. Amino acids: CATSDFGGILETQYF.

V usage is TRBV4-1 and J usage is TRBJ2-3, with TRBD2 identical over 14 bases. The CDR3 is made up of 17 amino acids. Looked up from germline, CDR1 is MGHRA and CDR2 is YSYEKL. V lost 4 bases and J lost 2; bases outside the gene matches: 5. CDR3 DNA sequence: TGCGCCAGCAGCCGACAGGGACTAGCGGGAGACACAGATACGCAGTATTTT. This sequence encodes CASSRQGLAGDTDTQYF.

This rearrangement joins TRBV27 to TRBJ2-1; 7 positions agree with TRBD2. Germline-derived CDR1 and CDR2 are MNHEY and SMNVEV (reference sequence). The CDR3 is 14 amino acids. With V trimmed by 7 bases and J by 5 bases, 8 bases remained unmatched. The CDR3 DNA sequence: TGTGCCAGCAATCGCGAGCGGGGCCACAATGAGCAGTTCTTC. Protein sequence: CASNRERGHNEQFF.

V is TRBV11-3 and J is TRBJ2-5; D is unclear. CDR3 length equals 15 residues. CDR1 SGHNT and CDR2 YENEEA come from the germline V gene. Between the trimmed V and J ends, which lost 1 base and 3 bases, there was a span of 12 bases. As DNA, the CDR3 is TGTGCCAGCAGCTTAGGCAGGTCCGAGAAAGAGACCCAGTACTTC. Translating gives CASSLGRSEKETQYF.

J is TRBJ2-3 and V is TRBV4-3; 9 bases map to TRBD2. This CDR3 is built from 19 residues. Germline-derived CDR1 and CDR2 are LGHNA and YSLEER. V trimming: 4 bases; J trimming: 0 bases; junction bases outside the gene matches: 14. The CDR3 DNA follows: TGCGCCAGCAGCCCCTCCGGGGCGGGAGGGCTGGGGAGCACAGATACGCAGTATTTT. It translates to CASSPSGAGGLGSTDTQYF.

The CDR3 loop is CASSSAGFGNQPQHF. The CDR3 bases are TGTGCCAGCAGTTCCGCAGGGTTCGGCAATCAGCCCCAGCATTTT. The chain employs TRBV6-5 and TRBJ1-5; D might be TRBD1 (5 bases). V lost 4 bases, J lost 2 bases, and 12 bases lay in between. CDR1 is MNHEY and CDR2 is SVGAGI in the germline V gene. The length of the CDR3 is 15 residues.

V gene TRBV19 combines with J gene TRBJ1-5; TRBD1 aligns across 7 bases. This CDR3 contains 13 residues. The germline V gene has CDR1 LNHDA and CDR2 SQIVND (reference sequence). The CDR3, as DNA: TGTGCTACAGGGACAGCCAGCAATCAGCCCCAGCATTTT. As protein: CATGTASNQPQHF.

This clone was seen once. The chain couples TRBV3-1 (or the pseudogene TRBV3-2) to TRBJ2-5; a weak D match, TRBD2 (6 bases). CDR1 and CDR2 from the germline V gene are LGHDT and YNNKEL (reference sequence). The CDR3 is 16 residues long. Trimming took off 1 base at V and 2 bases at J, with 14 bases between the two ends. The CDR3 sequence is CASSQAPRGGQETQYF. In nucleotides, the CDR3 is TGTGCCAGCAGCCAAGCCCCCCGGGGAGGTCAAGAGACCCAGTACTTC.

There are a few counts of this clone. The chain carries TRBV5-1 and TRBJ2-3; 10 bases match TRBD1. This CDR3 region has 15 residues. After removal of 8 bases from V and 1 base from J, the junction contained 7 bases not matched to a gene. Germline CDR1 and CDR2: SGHRS and YFSETQ. The CDR3 bases are TGCGCCAGTCGACAGGGGGCGAGGGGCACAGATACGCAGTATTTT. This translates into CASRQGARGTDTQYF.

This clone was recorded a few times. V usage is TRBV7-2 and J usage is TRBJ1-2; 7 bases align to TRBD1. J was trimmed by 7 bases and V by 4 bases; bases with no gene match: 9. The CDR3 runs 14 residues. From germline, CDR1 is SGHTA and CDR2 FQGNSA. The CDR3 sequence: CASSSAGTEGGYTF. CDR3 DNA: TGTGCCAGCAGCTCCGCCGGGACAGAGGGTGGCTACACCTTC.

The V gene is TRBV11-3, the J gene TRBJ2-1; no reliable D call. The V end was cut by 3 bases, the J end by 0 bases, with 6 bases between. Per the germline V gene, CDR1 is SGHNT and CDR2 is YENEEA. The CDR3 has 14 amino acids. The CDR3 coding sequence is TGTGCCAGCAGCTTGAGGAGCTCCTACAATGAGCAGTTCTTC. It translates to CASSLRSSYNEQFF.

This clone was seen only once. The rearrangement links TRBV25-1 to TRBJ2-5; TRBD2 matches 9 bases. This CDR3 is 17 amino acids long. Germline CDR1 reads MGHDK; CDR2 reads SYGVNS. The J segment lost 2 bases and the V segment lost 4 bases, leaving 11 bases of the junction unmatched. The CDR3 DNA follows: TGTGCCAGCAGTGTCCCGGGAGGACTAGCGCGACAAGAGACCCAGTACTTC. Protein: CASSVPGGLARQETQYF.

This sequence joins TRBV7-2 and TRBJ2-7; 11 bases are a match to TRBD1. The length of the CDR3 is 15 residues. Germline trimming cut 5 bases from V and 4 bases from J; bases unmatched to any gene: 7. Germline CDR1 reads SGHTA; CDR2 reads FQGNSA. DNA for the CDR3: TGTGCCAGCAGCCCTCGGACAGGGGGCATATACGAGCAGTACTTC. Translated, it gives CASSPRTGGIYEQYF.

V and J are TRBV6-4 and TRBJ1-5, with 7 positions matching TRBD1. In germline, CDR1 is MRHNA, CDR2 SNTAGT. Unmatched junction bases numbered 10, after V lost 8 bases and J lost 6 bases. The CDR3 totals 14 residues. CDR3 DNA: TGTGCCAGCTCCGAGGCAGGGGGTGGTCAGCCCCAGCATTTT. Amino acid sequence: CASSEAGGGQPQHF.

This chain joins TRBV19 and TRBJ2-3; 10 positions agree with TRBD2. Germline loops: CDR1 LNHDA, CDR2 SQIVND (reference sequence). V lost 5 bases to trimming and J lost 2 bases; unmatched junction nucleotides: 7. This CDR3 region has 16 residues. The CDR3 loop reads CASSGNSGRSTDTQYF. The CDR3 DNA reads TGTGCCAGTAGTGGAAATAGCGGGAGGTCCACAGATACGCAGTATTTT.

The V and J genes are TRBV5-1 and TRBJ1-3; 7 bases agree with TRBD1. The CDR3 runs 17 residues. Germline V gene lookup returns CDR1 SGHRS and CDR2 YFSETQ. The ends lost 0 bases at V and 0 bases at J; junction bases unmatched: 6. The CDR3: CASSLDRGRLSGNTIYF. CDR3 DNA: TGCGCCAGCAGCTTGGACAGGGGTCGCCTCTCTGGAAACACCATATATTTT.

This chain links TRBV19 with TRBJ2-7; D possibly corresponds to TRBD1 (6 bases). CDR1 is LNHDA, CDR2 SQIVND, per germline (reference sequence). Trimming cost V 5 bases and J 4 bases, with 15 bases left between them. The CDR3 has 14 residues. The CDR3 sequence: CASSPPGASYEQYF. The DNA for the CDR3 is TGTGCCAGTAGTCCCCCAGGGGCGTCTTACGAGCAGTACTTC. Complete variable domain (other parts from reference TRBV19 and TRBJ2-7): DGGITQSPKYLFRKEGQNVTLSCEQNLNHDAMYWYRQDPGQGLRLIYYSQIVNDFQKGDIAEGYSVSREKKESFPLTVTSAQKNPTAFYLCASSPPGASYEQYFGPGTRLTVT.

The CDR3 spells CASSRDRAPEAFF. CDR3 nucleotides: TGTGCCAGCAGTCGCGACAGGGCCCCTGAAGCTTTCTTT. This chain connects TRBV2 to TRBJ1-1; 7 bases map to TRBD1. Trimming took 5 bases from V and 6 from J; bases not matched to a gene: 6. CDR3 length: 13 residues. CDR1 is SNHLY, CDR2 FYNNEI, per germline.